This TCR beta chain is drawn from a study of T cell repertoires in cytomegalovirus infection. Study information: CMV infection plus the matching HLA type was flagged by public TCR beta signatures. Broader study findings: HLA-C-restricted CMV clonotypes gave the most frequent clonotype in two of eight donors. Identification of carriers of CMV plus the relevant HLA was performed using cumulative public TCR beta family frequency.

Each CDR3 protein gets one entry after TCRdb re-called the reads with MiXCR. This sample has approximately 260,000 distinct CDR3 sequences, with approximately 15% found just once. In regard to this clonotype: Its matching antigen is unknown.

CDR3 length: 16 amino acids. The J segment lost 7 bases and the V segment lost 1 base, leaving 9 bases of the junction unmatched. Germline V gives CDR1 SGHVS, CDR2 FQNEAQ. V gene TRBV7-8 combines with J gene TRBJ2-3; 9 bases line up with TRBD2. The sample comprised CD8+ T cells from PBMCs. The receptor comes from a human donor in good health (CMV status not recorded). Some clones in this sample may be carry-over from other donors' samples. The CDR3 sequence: CASSLDTAAGGNTQYF. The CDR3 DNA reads TGTGCCAGCAGCTTAGACACAGCAGCGGGGGGAAATACGCAGTATTTT.